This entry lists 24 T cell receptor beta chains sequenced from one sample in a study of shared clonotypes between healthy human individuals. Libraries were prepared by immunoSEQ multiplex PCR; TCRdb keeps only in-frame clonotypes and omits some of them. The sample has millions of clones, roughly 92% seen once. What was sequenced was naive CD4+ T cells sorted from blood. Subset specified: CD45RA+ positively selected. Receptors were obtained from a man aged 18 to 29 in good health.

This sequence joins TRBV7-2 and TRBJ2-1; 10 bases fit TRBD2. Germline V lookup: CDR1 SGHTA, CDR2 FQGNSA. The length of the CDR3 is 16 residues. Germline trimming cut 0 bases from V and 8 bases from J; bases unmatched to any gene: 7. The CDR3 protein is CASSLAGASGSHEQFF. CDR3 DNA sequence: TGTGCCAGCAGCTTAGCTGGGGCTAGCGGGAGCCATGAGCAGTTCTTC.

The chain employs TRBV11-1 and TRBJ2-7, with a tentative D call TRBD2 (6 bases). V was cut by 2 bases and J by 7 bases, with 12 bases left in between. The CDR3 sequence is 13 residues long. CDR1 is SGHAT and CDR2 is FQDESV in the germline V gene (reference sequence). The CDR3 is CASSLSAGGEQYF. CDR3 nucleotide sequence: TGTGCCAGCAGCTTATCGGCAGGAGGGGAGCAGTACTTC.

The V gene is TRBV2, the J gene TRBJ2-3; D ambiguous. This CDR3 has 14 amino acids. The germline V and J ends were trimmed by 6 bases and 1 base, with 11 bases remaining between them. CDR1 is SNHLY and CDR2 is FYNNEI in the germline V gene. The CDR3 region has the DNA TGTGCCAGCAGGCTCGAGCGAGGCACAGATACGCAGTATTTT. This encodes CASRLERGTDTQYF.

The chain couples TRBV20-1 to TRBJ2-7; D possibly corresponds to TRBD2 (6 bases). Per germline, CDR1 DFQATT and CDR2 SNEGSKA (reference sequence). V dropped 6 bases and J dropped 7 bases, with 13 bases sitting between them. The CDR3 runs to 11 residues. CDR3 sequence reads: CSAYGLTEQYF. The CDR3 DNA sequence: TGCAGTGCCTACGGACTAACAGAGCAGTACTTC.

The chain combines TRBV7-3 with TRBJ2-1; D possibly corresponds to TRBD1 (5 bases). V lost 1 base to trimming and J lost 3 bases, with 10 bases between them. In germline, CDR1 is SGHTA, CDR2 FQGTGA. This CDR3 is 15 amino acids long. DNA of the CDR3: TGTGCCAGCAGCTTAATCGCAGGGAACTACAATGAGCAGTTCTTC. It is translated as CASSLIAGNYNEQFF.

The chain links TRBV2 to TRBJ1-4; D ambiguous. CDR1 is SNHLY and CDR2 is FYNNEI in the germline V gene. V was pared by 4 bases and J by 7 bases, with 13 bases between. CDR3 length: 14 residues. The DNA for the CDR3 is TGTGCCAGCAGTGCCCCGGAGTCAGGTGAAAAACTGTTTTTT. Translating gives CASSAPESGEKLFF.

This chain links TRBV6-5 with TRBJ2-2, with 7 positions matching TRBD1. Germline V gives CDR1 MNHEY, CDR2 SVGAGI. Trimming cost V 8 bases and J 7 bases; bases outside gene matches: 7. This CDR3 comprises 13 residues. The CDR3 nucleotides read TGTGCCAGCGCGAGGGGGCCAGGCGGGGAGCTGTTTTTT. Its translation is CASARGPGGELFF.

The CDR3 bases are TGTGCCTGGACTAGCGGGTCCCACAATGAGCAGTTCTTC. Its translation is CAWTSGSHNEQFF. V usage is TRBV30 and J usage is TRBJ2-1; 8 positions match TRBD2. Germline V gene lookup returns CDR1 GTSNPN and CDR2 SVGIG (reference sequence). V shed 4 bases, J shed 5 bases, and the junction held 4 bases outside the gene matches. The CDR3 length is 13 residues. The full variable domain, in which reference TRBV30 and TRBJ2-1 provide the parts outside the CDR3, is SQTIHQWPATLVQPVGSPLSLECTVEGTSNPNLYWYRQAAGRGLQLLFYSVGIGQISSEVPQNLSASRPQDRQFILSSKKLLLSDSGFYLCAWTSGSHNEQFFGPGTRLTVL.

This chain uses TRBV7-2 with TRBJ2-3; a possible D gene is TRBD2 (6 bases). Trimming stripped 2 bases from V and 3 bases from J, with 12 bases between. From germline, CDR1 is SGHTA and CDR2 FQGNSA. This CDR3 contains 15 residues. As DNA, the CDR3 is TGTGCCAGCAGCTTAATGGAGGGGACTACAGATACGCAGTATTTT. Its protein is CASSLMEGTTDTQYF.

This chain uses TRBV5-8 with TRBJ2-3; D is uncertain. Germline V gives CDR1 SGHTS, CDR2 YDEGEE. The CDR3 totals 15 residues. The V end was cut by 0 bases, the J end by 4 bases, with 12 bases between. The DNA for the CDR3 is TGTGCCAGCAGCTTGGCGGTCAGGACGGCAGATACGCAGTATTTT. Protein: CASSLAVRTADTQYF.

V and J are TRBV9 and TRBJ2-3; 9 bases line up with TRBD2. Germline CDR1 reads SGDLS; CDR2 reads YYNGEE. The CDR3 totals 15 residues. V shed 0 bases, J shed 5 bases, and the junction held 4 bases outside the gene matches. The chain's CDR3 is CASSVAVTSGDTQYF. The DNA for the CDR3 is TGTGCCAGCAGCGTAGCTGTGACTAGCGGAGATACGCAGTATTTT.

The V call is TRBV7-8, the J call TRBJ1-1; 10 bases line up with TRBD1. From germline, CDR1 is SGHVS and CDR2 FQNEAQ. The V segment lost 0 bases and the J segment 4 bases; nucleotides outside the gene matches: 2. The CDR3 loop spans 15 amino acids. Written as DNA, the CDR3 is TGTGCCAGCAGCTTAGCTAGGGACAGGGGCACTGAAGCTTTCTTT. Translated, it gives CASSLARDRGTEAFF.

CDR3 nucleotides: TGTGCCAGCAGCGTGACAGGGGATCCGAACACTGAAGCTTTCTTT. It encodes CASSVTGDPNTEAFF. This rearrangement joins TRBV9 to TRBJ1-1; the match to TRBD1 covers 8 bases. This CDR3 has 15 amino acids. The ends lost 2 bases at V and 1 base at J; junction bases unmatched: 4. CDR1 SGDLS and CDR2 YYNGEE come from the germline V gene.

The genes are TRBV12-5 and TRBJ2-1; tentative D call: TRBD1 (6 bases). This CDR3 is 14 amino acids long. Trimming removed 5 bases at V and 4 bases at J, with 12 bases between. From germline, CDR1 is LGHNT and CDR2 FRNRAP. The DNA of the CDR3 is TGTGCTAGTGGTCCTCGAGGACAGTACAATGAGCAGTTCTTC. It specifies CASGPRGQYNEQFF.

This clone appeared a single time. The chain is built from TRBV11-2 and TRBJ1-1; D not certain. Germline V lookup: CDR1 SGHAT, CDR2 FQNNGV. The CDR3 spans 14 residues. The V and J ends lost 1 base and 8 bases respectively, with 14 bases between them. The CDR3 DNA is TGTGCCAGCAGCTTAGGAGGTTTTGGCGCGGAAGCTTTCTTT. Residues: CASSLGGFGAEAFF.

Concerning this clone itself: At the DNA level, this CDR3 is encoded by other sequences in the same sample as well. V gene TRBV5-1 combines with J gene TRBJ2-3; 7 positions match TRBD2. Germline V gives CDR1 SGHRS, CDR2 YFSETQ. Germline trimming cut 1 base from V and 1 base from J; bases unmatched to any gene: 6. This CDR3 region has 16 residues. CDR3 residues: CASSLLAGDGTDTQYF. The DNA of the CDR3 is TGCGCCAGCAGCTTGCTGGCGGGAGATGGCACAGATACGCAGTATTTT.

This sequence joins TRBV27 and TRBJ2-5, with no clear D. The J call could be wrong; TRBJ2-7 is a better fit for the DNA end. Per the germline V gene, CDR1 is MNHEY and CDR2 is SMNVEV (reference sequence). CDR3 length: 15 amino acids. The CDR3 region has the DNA TGTGCCAGCAGTTTTTCTGGCACTACTACTACCGAGCAGTACTTC. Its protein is CASSFSGTTTTEQYF.

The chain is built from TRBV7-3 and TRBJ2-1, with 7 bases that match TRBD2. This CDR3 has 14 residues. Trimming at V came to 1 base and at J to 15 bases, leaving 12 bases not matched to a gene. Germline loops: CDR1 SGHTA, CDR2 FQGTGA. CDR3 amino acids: CASSLNRLAVGRFF. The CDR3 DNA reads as TGTGCCAGCAGCTTAAATCGACTAGCTGTAGGGCGGTTCTTC.

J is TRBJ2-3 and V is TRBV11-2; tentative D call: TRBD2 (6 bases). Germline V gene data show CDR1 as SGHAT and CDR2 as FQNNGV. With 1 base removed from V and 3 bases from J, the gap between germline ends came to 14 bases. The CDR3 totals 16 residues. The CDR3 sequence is CASSLAVGGGTDTQYF. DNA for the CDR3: TGTGCCAGCAGCTTAGCCGTTGGAGGAGGGACAGATACGCAGTATTTT.

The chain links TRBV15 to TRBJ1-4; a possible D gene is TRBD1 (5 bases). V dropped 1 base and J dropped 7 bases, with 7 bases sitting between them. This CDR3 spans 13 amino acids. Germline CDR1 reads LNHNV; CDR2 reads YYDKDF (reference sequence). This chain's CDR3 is CATSRAGFEKLFF. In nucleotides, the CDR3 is TGTGCCACCAGCAGAGCAGGGTTTGAAAAACTGTTTTTT.

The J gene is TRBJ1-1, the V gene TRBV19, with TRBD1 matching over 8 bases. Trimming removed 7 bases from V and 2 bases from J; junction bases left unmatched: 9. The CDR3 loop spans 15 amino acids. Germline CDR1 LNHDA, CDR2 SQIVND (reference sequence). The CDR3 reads CASTSGGIRNTEAFF. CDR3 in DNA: TGTGCCAGTACTTCAGGGGGCATAAGAAACACTGAAGCTTTCTTT.

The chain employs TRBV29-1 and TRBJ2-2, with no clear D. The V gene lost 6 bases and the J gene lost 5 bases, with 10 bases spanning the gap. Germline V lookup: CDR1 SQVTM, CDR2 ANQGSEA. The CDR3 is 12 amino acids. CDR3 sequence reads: CSVKPRTGELFF. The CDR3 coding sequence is TGCAGCGTGAAACCTAGGACCGGGGAGCTGTTTTTT.

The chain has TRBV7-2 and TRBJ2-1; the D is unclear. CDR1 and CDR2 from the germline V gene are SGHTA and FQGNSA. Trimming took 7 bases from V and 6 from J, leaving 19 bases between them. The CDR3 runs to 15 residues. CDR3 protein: CASTLRSLGFNEQFF. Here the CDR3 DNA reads TGTGCCAGCACCCTCCGGAGCCTCGGCTTCAATGAGCAGTTCTTC.

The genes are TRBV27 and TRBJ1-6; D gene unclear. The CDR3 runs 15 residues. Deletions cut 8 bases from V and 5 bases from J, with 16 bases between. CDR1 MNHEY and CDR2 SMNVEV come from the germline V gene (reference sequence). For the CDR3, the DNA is TGTGCCAGCTCCAATCTGGCTTCCAATAATTCACCCCTCCACTTT. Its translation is CASSNLASNNSPLHF.